The 12 T cell receptor beta chains given below trace back to one sample, sequenced in a study of T cells in women clearing cervical HPV infection. The method was immunoSEQ multiplex PCR; TCRdb's version includes in-frame clones alone and lacks a portion of them. The data include 40,000 to 60,000 clones; the top ten clones carry approximately 1%. Sequences were obtained from blood buffy coat. These receptors came from a woman aged 18-69 years with a cervical HPV16 infection that either progressed to CIN3+ or cleared (not recorded which).

As concerns this clone: The sequenced fragment ends 3 residues before the CDR3 boundary, so the rest is inferred from the germline J gene. The chain joins TRBV5-1 to TRBJ2-1; TRBD2 might be the D (5 bases). This CDR3 is 14 amino acids long. V lost 6 bases and J lost 6, with 16 bases in between. In germline, CDR1 is SGHRS, CDR2 YFSETQ. CDR3 sequence reads: CASTQTPAGNEQFF. Partial CDR3 DNA: TGCGCCAGCACTCAAACACCCGCGGGCAATGAG.

A word on this clone: One junction end does not reproduce the germline sequence, and a read error may be involved. From the germline J gene comes the end of the CDR3, since the read stops 3 residues before it. Other DNA sequences of this sample code for an identical CDR3. The J gene is TRBJ1-3, the V gene TRBV5-4; 10 positions match TRBD1. Germline lookup yields CDR1 SGHNT and CDR2 YYREEE (reference sequence). CDR3 length: 16 residues. The CDR3 loop is CASSLGDRGPGNTIYF. The CDR3 DNA, read in part, is TGTGCCAGCAGTTTGGGAGACAGGGGGCCTGGAAACACC.

To note about this clone: The read halts 3 residues ahead of the CDR3 end, with the missing end drawn from the germline J gene. The chain recombines TRBV5-1 with TRBJ2-3; D is ambiguous. The CDR3 extends over 14 amino acids. Trimming pared 4 bases from V and 4 bases from J, leaving 13 bases between. CDR1 is SGHRS and CDR2 is YFSETQ in the germline V gene. The CDR3 bases that were read are TGCGCCAGCAGCCCCTTGCGGAGCCCAGATACG. This encodes CASSPLRSPDT. The full CDR3 protein is CASSPLRSPDTQYF.

Details on this clone: The read falls 3 residues short of the CDR3 end, and the missing part is taken from the germline J gene. V usage is TRBV28 and J usage is TRBJ2-1; perhaps TRBD1 as D (8 bases). Germline-derived CDR1 and CDR2 are MDHEN and SYDVKM. Trimming took off 6 bases at V and 7 bases at J, with 22 bases between the two ends. The CDR3 consists of 16 residues. Partial CDR3 DNA: TGTGCCAGCAGAATCCGGACAGGGAGGGGGGGGAATGAG. Translated: CASRIRTGRGGNE. The CDR3 in full is CASRIRTGRGGNEQFF.

Details on this clone: The read ends 3 residues before the CDR3 terminus; that terminus is restored from the germline J gene. V and J are TRBV20-1 and TRBJ2-7, with 7 bases that match TRBD1. V gave up 0 bases and J gave up 5 bases; unmatched junction bases: 13. The CDR3 length is 16 residues. Germline assignment: CDR1 DFQATT and CDR2 SNEGSKA (reference sequence). The CDR3 DNA, read in part, is TGCAGTGCTAGAGATTGGTCCGGACAGGCTCGGGACGAG. Its translation is CSARDWSGQARDE. The CDR3, in full, reads CSARDWSGQARDEQYF.

For this clone: The read falls 3 residues short of the CDR3 end, and the missing part is taken from the germline J gene. This rearrangement joins TRBV5-1 to TRBJ2-2, with D possibly TRBD1 on 6 matching bases. Germline CDR1 is SGHRS and CDR2 is YFSETQ. Trimming stripped 5 bases from V and 1 base from J, with 9 bases between. This CDR3 has 14 amino acids. Partial CDR3 DNA: TGCGCCAGCAGTGGACAGCAGAACACCGGGGAG. It translates to CASSGQQNTGE. The full CDR3 sequence reads CASSGQQNTGELFF.

Turning to this clone: The read gets to within 3 residues of the CDR3 end, and the germline J gene fills in the rest. J is TRBJ1-5 and V is TRBV20-1; D may be TRBD1 (6 bases). This CDR3 is built from 14 residues. Germline assignment: CDR1 DFQATT and CDR2 SNEGSKA (reference sequence). V was cut by 6 bases and J by 6 bases, with 18 bases left in between. The sequenced CDR3 bases are TGCAGTGCCCATCAAGCAGGGGATGGTCAGCCC. Translation: CSAHQAGDGQP. The CDR3 reads in full as CSAHQAGDGQPQHF.

As to this clone: The read is 3 residues too short to cover the CDR3 end, so that end is filled in from the germline J gene. The chain couples TRBV18 to TRBJ1-1, with TRBD1 as a possible D gene (6 bases). Trimming cost V 4 bases and J 0 bases, with 9 bases left between them. There are 14 residues in the CDR3. Germline loops: CDR1 KGHSH, CDR2 LQKENI. The CDR3 loop reads CASSHDRLNTEAFF. The covered CDR3 bases are TGTGCCAGCTCACACGACAGGCTGAACACTGAA.

For this clone: The read comes to an end 3 residues before the CDR3 does, leaving the germline J gene to fill in the end. The gene calls are TRBV4-2 and TRBJ1-2; possible D gene TRBD1, 5 bases. The CDR3 is 16 residues long. CDR1 and CDR2 (germline): LGHNA, YNFKEQ. CDR3 bases read: TGTGCCAGCAGCCAAGAATTGGACACCCTGGGTTGGGGC. It translates to CASSQELDTLGWG. The complete CDR3 reads CASSQELDTLGWGYTF.

Regarding this clone: Coverage ceases 3 residues before the CDR3 finishes, and the germline J gene fills in the end. Within the sample, other DNA sequences also encode this same CDR3. The chain employs TRBV4-1 and TRBJ1-5, with a tentative D call TRBD1 (5 bases). CDR3 length equals 13 residues. Germline values: CDR1 MGHRA, CDR2 YSYEKL. The ends were cut back, 4 bases at V and 6 bases at J, with 10 bases in the middle. The DNA read from the CDR3 is TGCGCCAGCAGCCCAGGGTTGACTCAGCCC. Its protein product is CASSPGLTQP. The complete CDR3 protein is CASSPGLTQPQHF.

Comment on this clone: The read stops 3 residues short of the end of the CDR3; the missing end is completed from the germline J gene. The identical CDR3 is also encoded by other nucleotide sequences in the sample. V is TRBV18 and J is TRBJ1-3; D is undetermined. Germline values: CDR1 KGHSH, CDR2 LQKENI. The CDR3 sequence is 15 residues long. V dropped 2 bases and J dropped 0 bases, with 8 bases sitting between them. CDR3: CASSPTEISGNTIYF. Incomplete CDR3 DNA: TGTGCCAGCTCACCAACAGAGATCTCTGGAAACACC.

On this clone: The CDR3 extends 3 residues past the end of the read, so its final part is completed from the germline J gene. The chain carries TRBV5-1 and TRBJ2-7; D gene ambiguous. Germline V lookup: CDR1 SGHRS, CDR2 YFSETQ. Between the trimmed V and J ends, which lost 4 bases and 0 bases, there was a span of 8 bases. The CDR3 runs 13 residues. CDR3: CASSRLSSYEQYF. The CDR3 DNA, read in part, is TGCGCCAGCAGCAGGTTGAGCTCCTACGAG.